This T cell receptor (beta chain) appears in the sequencing data of a study of blood T cell repertoires in COVID-19. Across the study: Nucleic acid was either cDNA or gDNA, and it came from T cells, B-cell-depleted T cells, or PBMCs.

Original processing notes: The assay estimated nucleated cells by amplifying reference gene primers. Measured with immunoSEQ multiplex PCR; TCRdb has only the in-frame clones, and not every one. V, J and clone size derive from that table, while D and trimming were established from the DNA sequence. The data hold about 120,000 clones, with roughly 84% observed a single time. This CDR3 region has 15 residues. V dropped 5 bases and J dropped 2; count of bases not matched to a gene: 8. The V gene's germline CDR1 is LNHDA and CDR2 SQIVND (reference sequence). This clone was recorded only once. This clonotype was obtained from a woman in her thirties or forties with acute or convalescent COVID-19. The chain employs TRBV19 and TRBJ1-2; TRBD1 aligns across 7 bases. The sequencing input was peripheral blood. DNA of the CDR3: TGTGCCAGTAGTCTTAGCTGGACAGGAAACTATGGCTACACCTTC. Protein: CASSLSWTGNYGYTF.